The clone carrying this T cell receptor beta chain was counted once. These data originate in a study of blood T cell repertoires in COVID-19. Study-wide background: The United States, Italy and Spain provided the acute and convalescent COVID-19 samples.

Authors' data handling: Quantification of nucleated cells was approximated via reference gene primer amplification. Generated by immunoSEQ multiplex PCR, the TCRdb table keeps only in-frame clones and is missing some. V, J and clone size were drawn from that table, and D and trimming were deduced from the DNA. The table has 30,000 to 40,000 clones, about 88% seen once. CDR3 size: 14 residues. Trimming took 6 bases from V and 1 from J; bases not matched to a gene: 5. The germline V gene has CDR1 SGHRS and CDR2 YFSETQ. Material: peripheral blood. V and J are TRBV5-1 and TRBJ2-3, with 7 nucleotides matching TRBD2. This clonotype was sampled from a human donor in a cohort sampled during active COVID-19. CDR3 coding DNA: TGCGCCAGCACCTATGGGGGGGGCACAGATACGCAGTATTTT. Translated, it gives CASTYGGGTDTQYF.